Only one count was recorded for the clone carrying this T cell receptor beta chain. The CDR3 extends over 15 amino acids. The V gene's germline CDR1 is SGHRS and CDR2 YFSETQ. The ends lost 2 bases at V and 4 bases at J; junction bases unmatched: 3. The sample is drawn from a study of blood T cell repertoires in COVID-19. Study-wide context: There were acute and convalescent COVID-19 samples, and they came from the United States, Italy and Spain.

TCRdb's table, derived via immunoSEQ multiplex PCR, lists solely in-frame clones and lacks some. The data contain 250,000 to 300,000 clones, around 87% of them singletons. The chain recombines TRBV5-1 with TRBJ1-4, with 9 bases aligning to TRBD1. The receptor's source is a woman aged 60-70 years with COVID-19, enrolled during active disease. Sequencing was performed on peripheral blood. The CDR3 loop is CASSLQGAYNEKLFF. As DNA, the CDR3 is TGCGCCAGCAGCTTACAGGGGGCGTATAATGAAAAACTGTTTTTT.